These T cell receptor beta chains were read from a single sample in a study of early T cells in non-severe SARS-CoV-2 infection. TCRdb recomputed calls from the 5' RACE reads with MiXCR, one row per CDR3 protein. The repertoire holds fewer than 85,000 distinct CDR3 sequences, with approximately 10% as singletons. The material sequenced was whole blood, taken at baseline. The source of these receptors is an adult who was a healthcare worker with PCR-confirmed SARS-CoV-2 infection or an uninfected control (not recorded which). Both conserved end residues are part of each CDR3. D genes are given only for firm matches. Clone size is stated in some rows and not others, as once, few, many or a class when expanded.

TRBV20-1	TRBJ1-6	TRBD1	NA	CSPRQGNSPLHF	TGCAGTCCCCGACAGGGAAATTCACCCCTCCACTTT
TRBV4-1	TRBJ1-2	NA	many	CASSPGHNSNYGYTF	TGCGCCAGCAGCCCGGGACACAATTCTAACTATGGCTACACCTTC
TRBV3-1	TRBJ2-4	TRBD1	NA	CASSYGTGKNIQYF	TGTGCCAGCAGCTACGGGACAGGGAAAAACATTCAGTACTTC
TRBV20-1	TRBJ2-5	TRBD2	few	CSARAGLAGVPDQETQYF	TGCAGTGCTAGAGCGGGGCTAGCGGGGGTACCGGATCAAGAGACCCAGTACTTC
TRBV5-5	TRBJ2-3	NA	NA	CASSFPDSTDTQYF	TGTGCCAGCAGTTTCCCGGACAGCACAGATACGCAGTATTTT
TRBV7-6	TRBJ1-6	NA	NA	CASSASTEANSPLHF	TGTGCCAGCAGCGCGTCAACAGAAGCTAATTCACCCCTCCACTTT
TRBV6-5	TRBJ2-2	NA	many	CASRSSWAGELFF	TGTGCCAGCAGGAGCAGTTGGGCAGGGGAGCTGTTTTTT
TRBV11-2	TRBJ2-7	NA	few	CASSLSAGGIYEQYF	TGTGCCAGCAGCTTGTCGGCAGGGGGGATCTACGAGCAGTACTTC
TRBV7-9	TRBJ2-3	NA	many	CASSSTPPQYF	TGTGCCAGCAGCTCAACCCCTCCCCAGTATTTT
TRBV7-8	TRBJ1-1	NA	many	CASSSAGGNTEAFF	TGTGCCAGCAGCTCAGCCGGAGGGAACACTGAAGCTTTCTTT
TRBV10-3	TRBJ2-3	NA	NA	CAISADGPPDDTQYF	TGTGCCATCAGTGCGGACGGGCCTCCCGACGATACGCAGTATTTT
TRBV6-2/TRBV6-3	TRBJ2-1	NA	many	CASSPDGSSYNEQFF	TGTGCCAGCAGTCCTGACGGAAGCTCCTACAATGAGCAGTTCTTC
TRBV7-6	TRBJ2-1	TRBD2	NA	CASSLTPSGGGNEQFF	TGTGCCAGCAGCTTAACCCCTAGCGGGGGGGGCAATGAGCAGTTCTTC
TRBV19	TRBJ1-5	NA	many	CASRRRAESNQPQHF	TGTGCCAGTAGAAGACGGGCAGAGAGCAATCAGCCCCAGCATTTT
TRBV12-3/TRBV12-4	TRBJ1-6	NA	NA	CASSTGTPNSPLHF	TGTGCCAGCAGCACTGGGACACCCAATTCACCCCTCCACTTT
TRBV25-1	TRBJ2-3	NA	NA	CASGPTDTQYF	TGTGCCAGCGGACCCACAGATACGCAGTATTTT
TRBV4-3	TRBJ1-1	NA	NA	CASSHGRSNTEAFF	TGCGCCAGCAGCCACGGAAGGTCAAACACTGAAGCTTTCTTT
TRBV20-1	TRBJ2-1	TRBD2	few	CSATSRGNEQFF	TGCAGTGCAACCTCGCGGGGGAATGAGCAGTTCTTC
TRBV10-3	TRBJ1-2	NA	NA	CATIRVVYGYTF	TGTGCCACCATCAGAGTGGTCTATGGCTACACCTTC
TRBV29-1	TRBJ2-1	NA	few	CSVGGEGNYNEQFF	TGCAGCGTTGGAGGGGAAGGAAATTACAATGAGCAGTTCTTC